The source of this T cell receptor (beta chain) is a study of blood T cells in healthy people across ages. The second PCR ran about 6 to 12 cycles with a sample-barcoded 5' primer and J-beta primers. TCRdb passed the 5' RACE reads through MiXCR, listing each CDR3 protein once. The sample has just over 1 million distinct CDR3 sequences, around 45% seen once. V gave up 3 bases and J gave up 13 bases, with 16 bases separating them. The CDR3 sequence is 13 residues long. The V gene's germline CDR1 is SGHAT and CDR2 FQNNGV. What was sequenced was blood. The clonotype originates from an older woman in good health. The chain links TRBV11-2 to TRBJ2-4; possibly TRBD1 for D (5 bases). Here the CDR3 DNA reads TGTGCCAGCAGCTTTAACCAGGGTTTTGAGCAGTACTTC. Amino acid sequence: CASSFNQGFEQYF.